The clone carrying this T cell receptor beta chain was found a few times. Its antigen remains unidentified. A junction boundary mismatches the germline segment, possibly from a read error. Time point defined: newly diagnosed GD, antithyroid drugs for less than 3 months. Scientists built the TCR library using RNA that was extracted from PBMCs. EDTA tubes held Nine milliliters of peripheral blood from each patient. This sample is part of a study of regulatory T cells in long-lasting Graves disease. Study at large: The study enrolled newly diagnosed Graves' patients on antithyroid drugs under 3 months. Study results and limitations: Persistent-disease Graves' patients showed less TCR diversity than new cases.

Germline CDR1 reads MDHEN; CDR2 reads SYDVKM. The CDR3 spans 13 residues. To make TCR beta libraries, researchers used iRepertoire HTBI primers and Arm-PCR of CDR3 regions. TCRdb redid the calling of the multiplex PCR reads with MiXCR, one entry per CDR3 protein. The sample has roughly 500,000 distinct CDR3 sequences; 12% to 15% are singletons. This same sample was also part of a study on T cells in Graves' hyperthyroidism and ophthalmopathy. That study adds: First-round RT-PCR with HTBI primers amplified the TCR CDR3 region.

The material was peripheral blood mononuclear cells (PBMCs), obtained at new diagnosis, from a patient treated with antithyroid drugs. The chain recombines TRBV28 with TRBJ2-3; D uncertain. The origin of this receptor is a woman aged 50 to 65 with Graves disease. CDR3 sequence reads: CAGSLSPTDTQYF. The CDR3 region has the DNA TGTGCCGGCAGTTTGAGTCCTACAGATACGCAGTATTTT.